This T cell receptor (beta chain) comes out of a study of blood T cell repertoires in COVID-19. Study-wide background: Acute-phase and convalescent COVID-19 samples originated in the United States, Italy and Spain. From T cells, B-cell-depleted T cells, or PBMCs came the material, which was cDNA or gDNA.

The ends were cut back, 7 bases at V and 8 bases at J, with 23 bases in the middle. Germline lookup yields CDR1 SNHLY and CDR2 FYNNEI. The CDR3 is made up of 15 amino acids. Study processing details: Reference gene primer amplification gave nucleated cell count estimates. Profiling relied on immunoSEQ multiplex PCR, and the TCRdb table lists in-frame clones only, not all of them. V and J calls and clone size follow that table, whereas D and trimming were derived from the DNA. The table includes 85,000 to 90,000 clones, about nine tenths detected once. The TCR comes from a human donor in a cohort sampled during active COVID-19. The sequenced sample was peripheral blood. V is TRBV2 and J is TRBJ1-2, with a tentative D call TRBD1 (5 bases). CDR3 sequence: CASIQGLLVGKGYTF. The CDR3 nucleotides are TGTGCCAGCATCCAGGGTCTCCTAGTTGGTAAAGGCTACACCTTC.